This T cell receptor (beta chain) was recorded in a study of PD-L1 blockade in urothelial cancer. Specified time point: pretreatment peripheral blood. Using immunoSEQ multiplex PCR, the repertoire was profiled, and TCRdb retains in-frame clones only, with some absent. In the table there are 70,000 to 100,000 clones, less than 90% of which are singletons. Germline loops: CDR1 MDHEN, CDR2 SYDVKM. The CDR3 runs to 15 residues. Trimming shortened V by 7 bases and J by 5 bases, and 21 bases separated the two germline ends. The sample was PBMCs, taken around atezolizumab (anti-PD-L1) treatment. The sequence derives from a man aged 55 to 70 with urothelial cancer. The V call is TRBV28, the J call TRBJ2-7, with D perhaps matching TRBD1 (6 bases). In DNA, the CDR3 is TGTGCCAGCACCCTCACAGGGTTGGGTCGTGACGAGCAGTACTTC. This sequence encodes CASTLTGLGRDEQYF.